This is a list of T cell receptor beta chains from one sample in a study of cytotoxic CD8 clonotypes in ibrutinib-treated CLL. TCRdb keeps only in-frame clones here, not all; method: immunoSEQ multiplex PCR. This sample has approximately 47,000 clones, with 50% to 65% found just once. The source was PBMCs, collected after 24 months of ibrutinib treatment. The receptors stem from a human donor with chronic lymphocytic leukemia. CDR3s include the opening cysteine and the closing phenylalanine or tryptophan. D genes are given only for firm matches. Size is omitted from some rows. Given values are once, few, many or a class for expanded clones.

V,J,size,D,DNA,CDR3
TRBV6-5,TRBJ2-6,few,NA,TGTGCCAGCAGTTCCCGGCACCCCAACGTCCTGACTTTC,CASSSRHPNVLTF
TRBV6-6,TRBJ1-2,NA,TRBD1,TGTGCAAGCAGGCGGACAGGCGGAAACTATGGCTACACCTTC,CASRRTGGNYGYTF
TRBV19,TRBJ1-5,NA,NA,TGTGCCAGTAGTAGGGAGGTGGGCAATCAGCCCCAGCATTTT,CASSREVGNQPQHF
TRBV29-1,TRBJ2-2,NA,TRBD2,TGCAGCTCTGGGACTAGCGGGCCTGGCGGGGAGCTGTTTTTT,CSSGTSGPGGELFF
TRBV2,TRBJ2-3,NA,NA,TGTGCCAGCCGGGACTCCTTGAAGACGCAGTATTTT,CASRDSLKTQYF
TRBV5-1,TRBJ1-2,NA,NA,TGCGCCAGCTCCCAGGACGGGGCAAACTATGGCTACACCTTC,CASSQDGANYGYTF
TRBV5-6,TRBJ2-7,NA,TRBD1,TGTGCCAGCAGCGCCGGGACAGGCGCTCTCTACGAGCAGTACTTC,CASSAGTGALYEQYF
TRBV2,TRBJ1-6,NA,NA,TGTGCCAGCCGGACAGACGAACAGAATTCACCCCTCCACTTT,CASRTDEQNSPLHF
TRBV6-6,TRBJ2-2,NA,TRBD1,TGTGCCAGCAGTTACAGTAGGACAGGGGACACCGGGGAGCTGTTTTTT,CASSYSRTGDTGELFF
TRBV27,TRBJ1-5,NA,TRBD1,TGTGCCAGCAGTACCCGGGACAGGTATCAGCCCCAGCATTTT,CASSTRDRYQPQHF